This T cell receptor beta chain emerged from a study of PD-1 blockade in classical Hodgkin lymphoma. Study-level background: With a 2-week interval, patients received intravenous nivolumab at 3 mg/kg. General study findings and limits: A reduction in baseline TCR diversity was reportedly seen in newly diagnosed patients relative to healthy donors.

Every patient had relapsed following autologous stem cell transplantation, and cohorts differed in brentuximab vedotin exposure. Trimming at V came to 2 bases and at J to 1 base, leaving 8 bases not matched to a gene. There are 17 residues in the CDR3. Germline loops: CDR1 SQVTM, CDR2 ANQGSEA. The protocol was immunoSEQ multiplex PCR, while the TCRdb copy is restricted to in-frame clones and leaves out a portion. Of 15,000 to 17,000 clones in the sample, roughly 88% are singletons; the top ten hold around 37%. In regard to this clone: Antigen specificity is unknown.

The TCR originated in a human donor with classical Hodgkin lymphoma. The material sequenced was peripheral blood mononuclear cells (PBMCs), taken before the second cycle of nivolumab. The chain has TRBV29-1 and TRBJ2-1; 10 bases fit TRBD2. The CDR3 DNA reads as TGCAGCGTTGAAAGGCTAGCGGGAGTAAAATCCTACAATGAGCAGTTCTTC. This sequence encodes CSVERLAGVKSYNEQFF.